These 30 T cell receptor beta chains originate from one sample sequenced in a study of T cell responses to AZD1222 COVID-19 vaccine. TCRdb's table, derived via immunoSEQ multiplex PCR, lists solely in-frame clones and lacks some. The top ten hold over 5% of the sample, which has around 130,000 clones, 88% seen once. The input for sequencing was peripheral blood, taken 28 days after the second AZD1222 dose. The origin of the receptors is an adult who received the AZD1222 COVID-19 vaccine.

The genes are TRBV7-2 and TRBJ1-2, with TRBD1 as a possible D gene (6 bases). V was pared by 7 bases and J by 0 bases, with 12 bases between. The CDR3 is 14 amino acids. CDR1 and CDR2 from the germline V gene are SGHTA and FQGNSA. CDR3 in DNA: TGTGCCAGCACCCTGGACAGCTCTAACTATGGCTACACCTTC. The encoded protein is CASTLDSSNYGYTF.

The chain employs TRBV6-6 and TRBJ1-1; D is unresolved. The V and J ends lost 5 bases and 4 bases respectively, with 8 bases between them. Germline V gene data show CDR1 as MNHNY and CDR2 as SVGAGI (reference sequence). The CDR3 is 12 amino acids. DNA of the CDR3: TGTGCCAGCAGTCTCAGCGGCACTGAAGCTTTCTTT. Translation: CASSLSGTEAFF.

This chain joins TRBV7-9 and TRBJ1-1; D remains unclear. V was pared by 6 bases and J by 1 base, with 12 bases between. The CDR3 has 14 residues. Germline V gene sequence: CDR1 SEHNR, CDR2 FQNEAQ (reference sequence). CDR3 sequence (DNA): TGTGCCAGCAGTCCAGGAGGGTCGAACACTGAAGCTTTCTTT. It encodes CASSPGGSNTEAFF.

The chain has TRBV5-1 and TRBJ1-1; 7 positions match TRBD1. CDR1 and CDR2 (germline): SGHRS, YFSETQ. V lost 1 base and J lost 1; bases outside the gene matches: 4. The CDR3 runs 15 residues. The CDR3 loop is CASSLTGVGNTEAFF. The CDR3 DNA reads TGCGCCAGCAGCTTGACAGGGGTTGGGAACACTGAAGCTTTCTTT.

The V gene is TRBV6-5, the J gene TRBJ1-5; D remains ambiguous. Trimming removed 0 bases at V and 11 bases at J, with 14 bases between. From germline, CDR1 is MNHEY and CDR2 SVGAGI. CDR3 size: 14 residues. The DNA of the CDR3 is TGTGCCAGCAGTTACTCGAGAGGGTCTTTGGCCCAGCATTTT. Translated: CASSYSRGSLAQHF.

The chain combines TRBV7-9 with TRBJ1-4, with 9 bases aligning to TRBD1. V was clipped by 5 bases and J by 8 bases; unmatched bases: 3. This CDR3 has 13 residues. Germline-derived CDR1 and CDR2 are SEHNR and FQNEAQ (reference sequence). The CDR3 here is CASSRTGEEKLFF. CDR3 nucleotides: TGTGCCAGCAGCAGGACAGGGGAAGAAAAACTGTTTTTT.

The chain carries TRBV9 and TRBJ1-3, with TRBD1 as a possible D gene (5 bases). The germline V gene has CDR1 SGDLS and CDR2 YYNGEE. CDR3 size: 12 residues. The V and J ends lost 4 bases and 8 bases respectively, with 10 bases between them. For the CDR3, the DNA is TGTGCCAGCAGCCCCGGGGCCTACACCATATATTTT. Protein product: CASSPGAYTIYF.

The V call is TRBV6-1, the J call TRBJ2-2; 7 nucleotides align to TRBD1. Looked up from germline, CDR1 is MNHNS and CDR2 is SASEGT. J gave up 1 base and V 10 bases, and 6 bases lay outside the gene matches. The CDR3 sequence is 14 residues long. The CDR3: CAISRQGNTGELFF. The CDR3 nucleotides are TGTGCCATTTCCCGACAGGGGAACACCGGGGAGCTGTTTTTT.

V and J are TRBV4-2 and TRBJ1-1, with D unresolved. Germline CDR1 reads LGHNA; CDR2 reads YNFKEQ. Trimming left V 1 base short and J 5 bases short, with 14 bases between. CDR3 size: 15 residues. The CDR3 sequence: CASSQVRSQGTEAFF. In DNA form, the CDR3 reads TGTGCCAGCAGCCAAGTAAGAAGTCAAGGAACTGAAGCTTTCTTT.

This chain links TRBV6-5 with TRBJ1-2; D unclear. The CDR3 spans 14 residues. V lost 5 bases and J lost 3, with 13 bases in between. Germline CDR1 reads MNHEY; CDR2 reads SVGAGI. The CDR3: CASSTLDGHYGYTF. The CDR3 nucleotides are TGTGCCAGCAGTACGTTGGACGGCCACTATGGCTACACCTTC.

As regards this clone: Other DNA sequences in the sample encode the same CDR3. The chain combines TRBV19 with TRBJ1-5; 12 positions agree with TRBD1. Germline CDR1 LNHDA, CDR2 SQIVND (reference sequence). This CDR3 is built from 16 residues. J gave up 6 bases and V 1 base, and 4 bases lay outside the gene matches. CDR3 residues: CASSIGGTGGVQPQHF. CDR3 in DNA: TGTGCCAGTAGTATAGGAGGGACAGGGGGCGTTCAGCCCCAGCATTTT. The complete variable domain, with remaining parts taken from reference TRBV19 and TRBJ1-5, reads DGGITQSPKYLFRKEGQNVTLSCEQNLNHDAMYWYRQDPGQGLRLIYYSQIVNDFQKGDIAEGYSVSREKKESFPLTVTSAQKNPTAFYLCASSIGGTGGVQPQHFGDGTRLSIL.

The rearrangement links TRBV28 to TRBJ2-7; tentative D call: TRBD2 (6 bases). CDR1 and CDR2 (germline): MDHEN, SYDVKM. Trimming cost V 2 bases and J 1 base, with 15 bases left between them. The CDR3 length is 16 residues. The CDR3 nucleotides are TGTGCCAGCAGTTTAGGAGGGACTCAAGATTCCTACGAGCAGTACTTC. It translates to CASSLGGTQDSYEQYF. Looking up the rest from reference TRBV28 and TRBJ2-7 gives the full variable domain: DVKVTQSSRYLVKRTGEKVFLECVQDMDHENMFWYRQDPGLGLRLIYFSYDVKMKEKGDIPEGYSVSREKKERFSLILESASTNQTSMYLCASSLGGTQDSYEQYFGPGTRLTVT.

J is TRBJ1-3 and V is TRBV10-3, with D uncertain. Trimming removed 0 bases from V and 0 bases from J, with 12 bases in between. The CDR3 is made up of 17 amino acids. The germline gives CDR1 ENHRY, CDR2 SYGVKD. Written as DNA, the CDR3 is TGTGCCATCAGTGAGTCTATGACGGATAGCTCTGGAAACACCATATATTTT. It is translated as CAISESMTDSSGNTIYF.

The V call is TRBV23-1, the J call TRBJ1-1, with unresolved D. TRBV23-1 is identified as an open reading frame with a role that is uncertain. The CDR3 runs 15 residues. The ends were cut back, 2 bases at V and 4 bases at J, with 14 bases in the middle. CDR3 DNA: TGCGCCAGCAGTCAACCTGTTGGTCGCGCCACTGAAGCTTTCTTT. It encodes CASSQPVGRATEAFF.

This chain joins TRBV24-1 and TRBJ2-3; 11 positions agree with TRBD1. Losses at the gene ends were 4 bases for V and 4 bases for J; bases not matched to a gene: 3. The germline CDR1 and CDR2 sequences are KGHDR and SFDVKD. This CDR3 has 15 residues. CDR3 DNA: TGTGCCACCAGTGACGGACAGGGGGCATCAGATACGCAGTATTTT. Its protein product is CATSDGQGASDTQYF.

Points on this clone: A read error may produce the germline difference seen at one junction end. The V gene is TRBV6-6, the J gene TRBJ1-5; 12 nucleotides align to TRBD1. The CDR3 runs 16 residues. The V gene's germline CDR1 is MNHNY and CDR2 SVGAGI (reference sequence). CDR3 in DNA: TGTGCCAGCAGTTCCGCCGGGACAGGGGGCAATCAGCCCCTGCATTTT. As protein: CASSSAGTGGNQPLHF.

The chain joins TRBV3-1 (or the pseudogene TRBV3-2) to TRBJ2-7, with 8 bases lining up with TRBD2. CDR1 is LGHDT and CDR2 is YNNKEL in the germline V gene (reference sequence). The CDR3 has 15 amino acids. V was clipped by 4 bases and J by 2 bases; unmatched bases: 7. The CDR3 region has the DNA TGTGCCAGCAGCCGACAACTAGCGGAGGCCTACGAGCAGTACTTC. The encoded protein is CASSRQLAEAYEQYF.

In DNA, the CDR3 is TGTGCCAGCTCACCATCTAGGTTACGGGCCGGGGGTGAGCAGTACTTC. It yields the protein CASSPSRLRAGGEQYF. The chain combines TRBV18 with TRBJ2-7; a possible D gene is TRBD2 (6 bases). The CDR3 sequence is 16 residues long. The V end lost 2 bases, the J end lost 7 bases, and 21 bases lay between the germline ends. Looked up from germline, CDR1 is KGHSH and CDR2 is LQKENI.

This chain uses TRBV19 with TRBJ1-6; 9 bases agree with TRBD1. Germline trimming cut 6 bases from V and 7 bases from J; bases unmatched to any gene: 16. CDR1 and CDR2 (germline): LNHDA, SQIVND (reference sequence). The CDR3 sequence is 18 residues long. For the CDR3, the DNA is TGTGCCAGTAGCCAATGGGGACAGGGAAGGAGCTGGAATTCACCCCTCCACTTT. Residues: CASSQWGQGRSWNSPLHF.

V gene TRBV11-3 combines with J gene TRBJ1-6, with unresolved D. Looked up from germline, CDR1 is SGHNT and CDR2 is YENEEA. This CDR3 is built from 11 residues. V was clipped by 2 bases and J by 12 bases, with 5 bases between them. The CDR3 protein is CASSLRGPLHF. CDR3 in DNA: TGTGCCAGCAGCTTACGGGGACCCCTCCACTTT.

The gene calls are TRBV6-6 and TRBJ1-5; D remains ambiguous. Trimming pared 8 bases from V and 0 bases from J, leaving 14 bases between. CDR1 and CDR2 from the germline V gene are MNHNY and SVGAGI (reference sequence). This CDR3 has 15 amino acids. Written as DNA, the CDR3 is TGTGCCAGCTGCCTGCGGGCGGGTAGCAATCAGCCCCAGCATTTT. Translating gives CASCLRAGSNQPQHF.

This clone was picked up a small number of times. The V call is TRBV18, the J call TRBJ2-1, with D possibly TRBD2 on 7 matching bases. Germline CDR1 and CDR2: KGHSH and LQKENI. Trimming took off 6 bases at V and 2 bases at J, with 14 bases between the two ends. The CDR3 spans 15 residues. Here the CDR3 reads CASSGYGGPYNEQFF. CDR3 nucleotides: TGTGCCAGCTCTGGCTACGGGGGGCCCTACAATGAGCAGTTCTTC. The full variable domain, in which reference TRBV18 and TRBJ2-1 provide the parts outside the CDR3, is NAGVMQNPRHLVRRRGQEARLRCSPMKGHSHVYWYRQLPEEGLKFMVYLQKENIIDESGMPKERFSAEFPKEGPSILRIQQVVRGDSAAYFCASSGYGGPYNEQFFGPGTRLTVL.

This clone has only one observation. The rearrangement links TRBV7-2 to TRBJ1-3; D perhaps matches TRBD1 (5 bases). In germline, CDR1 is SGHTA, CDR2 FQGNSA. The ends were cut back, 3 bases at V and 3 bases at J, with 9 bases in the middle. The CDR3 is made up of 14 amino acids. The CDR3 DNA follows: TGTGCCAGCAGCTTCACAGGTGATGGAAACACCATATATTTT. Its translation is CASSFTGDGNTIYF.

This chain joins TRBV27 and TRBJ2-2; TRBD1 matches at 9 bases. This CDR3 comprises 13 residues. Germline V gene data show CDR1 as MNHEY and CDR2 as SMNVEV (reference sequence). Trimming removed 6 bases from V and 6 bases from J; junction bases left unmatched: 2. CDR3 nucleotides: TGTGCCAGCAGAAGGACAGGGGCCGGGGAGCTGTTTTTT. Translation gives CASRRTGAGELFF.

This rearrangement joins TRBV5-1 to TRBJ2-5; D is unresolved. The germline V and J ends were trimmed by 5 bases and 0 bases, with 11 bases remaining between them. The length of the CDR3 is 14 residues. The germline CDR1 and CDR2 sequences are SGHRS and YFSETQ. Here the CDR3 DNA reads TGCGCCAGCAGGGGCCCAGAGGACCAAGAGACCCAGTACTTC. Translating gives CASRGPEDQETQYF. Together with reference TRBV5-1 and TRBJ2-5, the CDR3 gives the full variable domain: KAGVTQTPRYLIKTRGQQVTLSCSPISGHRSVSWYQQTPGQGLQFLFEYFSETQRNKGNFPGRFSGRQFSNSRSEMNVSTLELGDSALYLCASRGPEDQETQYFGPGTRLLVL.

The chain uses TRBV7-2 and TRBJ1-2; the D is unclear. The CDR3 extends over 14 amino acids. Germline values: CDR1 SGHTA, CDR2 FQGNSA. V was pared by 1 base and J by 5 bases, with 11 bases between. CDR3 sequence (DNA): TGTGCCAGCAGCTTAGACCAGTCTCTATATGGCTACACCTTC. Translating it yields CASSLDQSLYGYTF.

The rearrangement uses TRBV5-1 and TRBJ1-2; TRBD1 might be the D (6 bases). Germline CDR1 SGHRS, CDR2 YFSETQ. The CDR3 loop spans 16 amino acids. The V gene lost 0 bases and the J gene lost 0 bases, with 12 bases spanning the gap. The CDR3 DNA reads TGCGCCAGCAGCTTGGAGACACAGGGAACTAACTATGGCTACACCTTC. This gives the protein CASSLETQGTNYGYTF.

The rearrangement links TRBV29-1 to TRBJ1-1; possibly TRBD1 for D (5 bases). The CDR3 totals 13 residues. V was shortened by 7 bases and J by 8 bases, with 20 bases between the two germline ends. In germline, CDR1 is SQVTM, CDR2 ANQGSEA. The CDR3: CSAPTVPFGEAFF. CDR3 nucleotides: TGCAGCGCACCGACAGTGCCGTTTGGCGAAGCTTTCTTT.

The chain couples TRBV2 to TRBJ1-5; 7 bases align to TRBD1. Germline CDR1 is SNHLY and CDR2 is FYNNEI. J gave up 7 bases and V 5 bases, and 5 bases lay outside the gene matches. The CDR3 is 13 amino acids. The CDR3 bases are TGTGCCAGCAGTAGACAGGGAGCCCAGCCCCAGCATTTT. Protein sequence: CASSRQGAQPQHF.

This chain uses TRBV5-4 with TRBJ1-3; TRBD1 might be the D (5 bases). The germline CDR1 and CDR2 sequences are SGHNT and YYREEE (reference sequence). This CDR3 is 13 amino acids long. Trimming took 0 bases from V and 4 from J, leaving 5 bases between them. The CDR3 protein is CASSLAGGNTIYF. The CDR3 DNA sequence: TGTGCCAGCAGCTTGGCAGGGGGAAACACCATATATTTT.